Here is one T cell receptor (beta chain) with its context. This CDR3 comprises 16 residues. Germline CDR1 reads SGHRS; CDR2 reads YFSETQ. The junction had 8 bases not matched to a gene; V was cut back by 3 bases and J by 5 bases. Recruitment covered about 26 US areas and drew participants whose ages spanned roughly 18 to 95 years. Donors in Cohort 3 who had recovered were those with two negative PCRs, healthcare professional clearance, or resolution of their symptoms. This record comes from a study of blood T cell repertoires in COVID-19. Overall study: Samples taken during acute and convalescent COVID-19 were collected in the United States, Italy and Spain. Nucleic acid was either cDNA or gDNA, and it came from T cells, B-cell-depleted T cells, or PBMCs.

Generated by immunoSEQ multiplex PCR, the TCRdb table keeps only in-frame clones and is missing some. The data hold 250,000 to 300,000 clones, with around nine tenths observed a single time. The sample consisted of PBMCs or T cells enriched from blood (not recorded which). The chain carries TRBV5-1 and TRBJ1-6; 7 bases map to TRBD1. The receptor was isolated from a woman in her thirties or forties who had recovered from COVID-19. CDR3 in DNA: TGCGCCAGCAGCTGGGAGAACAGGGGTAATAATTCACCCCTCCACTTT. This translates into CASSWENRGNNSPLHF.